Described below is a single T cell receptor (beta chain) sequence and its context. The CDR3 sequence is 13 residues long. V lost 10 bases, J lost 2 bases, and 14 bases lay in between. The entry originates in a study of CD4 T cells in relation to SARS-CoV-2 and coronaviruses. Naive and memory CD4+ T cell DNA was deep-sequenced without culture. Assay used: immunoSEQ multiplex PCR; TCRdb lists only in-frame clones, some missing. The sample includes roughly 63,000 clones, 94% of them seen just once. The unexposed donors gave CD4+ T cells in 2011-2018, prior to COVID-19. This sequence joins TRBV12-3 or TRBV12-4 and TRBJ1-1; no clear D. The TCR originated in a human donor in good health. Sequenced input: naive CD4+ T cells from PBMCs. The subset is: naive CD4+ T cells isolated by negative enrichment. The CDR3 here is CATLSDGNTEAFF. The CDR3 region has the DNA TGTGCCACCCTAAGCGACGGAAACACTGAAGCTTTCTTT.